Described below is a single TCR beta chain sequence and its context. The antigen remains undetermined. The authors reverse transcribed all of the isolated RNA, so sequencing captured expressed TCRB transcripts. The table came from immunoSEQ multiplex PCR; TCRdb's copy has only in-frame clones and leaves some out. In the table there are more than 120,000 clones, 13% of which are singletons. Germline assignment: CDR1 MGHRA and CDR2 YSYEKL. Trimming pared 0 bases from V and 7 bases from J, leaving 6 bases between. The CDR3 is 13 amino acids. These data are taken from a study of beta chain features in type 1 diabetes. Staining for CD45RO/CCR7/CD25/CD127/CD95/CD27 allowed sorting of CD4+ naive, central memory, regulatory and stem cell-like memory cells. Study-wide results and caveats: Diminished insertions and augmented deletions at VDJ junctions characterized type 1 diabetes patients. Shortening of TCRB CDR3s, moderate but significant, appeared in all four CD4+ subsets of Type 1 diabetes patients.

The TCR originated in a man younger than 35 with type 1 diabetes. This rearrangement joins TRBV4-1 to TRBJ2-2; D is possibly TRBD1 (5 bases). Sequencing input: central memory CD4+ T cells from blood. The CDR3 reads CASSQEGVGELFF. Written as DNA, the CDR3 is TGCGCCAGCAGCCAAGAAGGGGTCGGGGAGCTGTTTTTT.